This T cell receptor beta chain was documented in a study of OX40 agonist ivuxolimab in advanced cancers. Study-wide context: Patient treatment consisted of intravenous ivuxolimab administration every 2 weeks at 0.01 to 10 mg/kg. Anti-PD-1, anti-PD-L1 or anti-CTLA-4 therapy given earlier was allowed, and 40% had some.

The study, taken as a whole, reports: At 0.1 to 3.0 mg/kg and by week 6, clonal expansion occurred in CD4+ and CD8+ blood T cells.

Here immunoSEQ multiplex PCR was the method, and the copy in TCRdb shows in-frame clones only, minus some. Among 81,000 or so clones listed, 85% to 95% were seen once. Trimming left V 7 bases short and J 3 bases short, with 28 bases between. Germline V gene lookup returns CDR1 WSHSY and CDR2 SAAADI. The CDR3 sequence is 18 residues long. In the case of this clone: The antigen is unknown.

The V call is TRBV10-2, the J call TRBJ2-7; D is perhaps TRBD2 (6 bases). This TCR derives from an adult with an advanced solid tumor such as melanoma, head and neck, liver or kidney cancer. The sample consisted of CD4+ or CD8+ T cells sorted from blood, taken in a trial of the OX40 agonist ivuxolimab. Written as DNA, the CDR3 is TGCGCCAGCACTCTTGGCCCCCCGGGAGAACGGGGGAACTACGAGCAGTACTTC. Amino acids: CASTLGPPGERGNYEQYF.